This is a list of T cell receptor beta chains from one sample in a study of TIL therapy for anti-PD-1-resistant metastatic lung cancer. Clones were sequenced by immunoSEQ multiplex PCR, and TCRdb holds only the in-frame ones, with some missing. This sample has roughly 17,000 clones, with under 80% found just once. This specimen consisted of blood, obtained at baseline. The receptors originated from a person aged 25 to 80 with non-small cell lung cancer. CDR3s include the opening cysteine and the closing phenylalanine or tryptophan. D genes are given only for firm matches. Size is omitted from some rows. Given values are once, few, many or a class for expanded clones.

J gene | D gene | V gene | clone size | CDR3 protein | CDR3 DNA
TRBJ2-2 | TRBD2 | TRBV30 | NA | CAWRLGGANINTGELFF | TGTGCCTGGAGGCTCGGGGGGGCTAATATAAACACCGGGGAGCTGTTTTTT
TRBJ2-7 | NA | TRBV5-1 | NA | CASREDSYEQYF | TGCGCCAGCAGGGAGGACAGCTACGAGCAGTACTTC
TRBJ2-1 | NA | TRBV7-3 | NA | CASSPGPPSGLNEQFF | TGTGCCAGCAGCCCGGGGCCACCATCAGGGCTCAATGAGCAGTTCTTC
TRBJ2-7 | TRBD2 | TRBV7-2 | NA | CASSLGLAGRPNYEQYF | TGTGCCAGCAGCTTAGGACTAGCGGGGCGACCAAACTACGAGCAGTACTTC
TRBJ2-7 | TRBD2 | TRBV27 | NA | CASSGTSGGLYEQYF | TGTGCCAGCTCCGGGACTAGCGGGGGGCTCTACGAGCAGTACTTC
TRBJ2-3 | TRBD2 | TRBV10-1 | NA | CARGGDRTDTQYF | TGCGCCAGGGGGGGGGACCGCACAGATACGCAGTATTTT
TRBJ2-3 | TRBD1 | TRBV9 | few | CASSVGGTGYTDTQYF | TGTGCCAGCAGCGTAGGAGGGACAGGTTACACAGATACGCAGTATTTT
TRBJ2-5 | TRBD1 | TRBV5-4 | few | CASSPTGTGWQTQYF | TGTGCCAGCAGCCCTACCGGGACAGGGTGGCAGACCCAGTACTTC
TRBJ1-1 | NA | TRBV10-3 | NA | CAIGGQKMNTEAFF | TGTGCCATCGGAGGACAGAAAATGAACACTGAAGCTTTCTTT
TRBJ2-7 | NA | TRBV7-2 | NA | CASSLGYLGYEQYF | TGTGCCAGCAGCTTAGGGTATCTTGGTTACGAGCAGTACTTC
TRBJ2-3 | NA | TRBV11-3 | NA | CASSLDQGTLGTDTQYF | TGTGCCAGCAGCTTAGATCAGGGGACGCTGGGCACAGATACGCAGTATTTT
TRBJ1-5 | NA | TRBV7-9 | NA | CASSLGGGGNQPQHF | TGTGCCAGCAGCTTAGGCGGGGGGGGCAATCAGCCCCAGCATTTT
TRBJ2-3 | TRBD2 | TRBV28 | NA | CASSSLAGGLHTDTQYF | TGTGCCAGCAGTTCACTAGCGGGGGGCCTACACACAGATACGCAGTATTTT
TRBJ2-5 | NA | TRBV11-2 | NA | CASSIGQFQETQYF | TGTGCCAGCAGCATCGGACAGTTCCAGGAGACCCAGTACTTC
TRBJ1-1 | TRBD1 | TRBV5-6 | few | CASSPTGYTEAFF | TGTGCCAGCAGTCCGACAGGGTACACTGAAGCTTTCTTT
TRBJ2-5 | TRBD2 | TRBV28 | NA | CASSSLLAGSETQYF | TGTGCCAGCAGTTCCTTACTAGCGGGGTCAGAGACCCAGTACTTC
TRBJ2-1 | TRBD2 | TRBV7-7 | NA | CASSLGTSGGRNEQFF | TGTGCTAGCAGCTTAGGGACTAGCGGGGGTAGAAATGAGCAGTTCTTC
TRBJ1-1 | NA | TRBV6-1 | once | CASSARDVNTEAFF | TGTGCCAGCAGTGCTAGGGACGTTAACACTGAAGCTTTCTTT
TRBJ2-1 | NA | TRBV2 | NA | CASSGLAENNEQFF | TGTGCCAGCAGTGGTTTAGCGGAGAACAATGAGCAGTTCTTC
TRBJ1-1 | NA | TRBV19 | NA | CASTQGSEAFF | TGTGCCAGCACACAGGGTTCTGAAGCTTTCTTT
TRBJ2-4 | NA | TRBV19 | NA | CASSLGGFINIQYF | TGTGCCAGTAGTTTGGGGGGCTTTATAAACATTCAGTACTTC
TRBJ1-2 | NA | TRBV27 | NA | CASSRAVYYGYTF | TGTGCCAGCAGTCGGGCGGTCTACTATGGCTACACCTTC
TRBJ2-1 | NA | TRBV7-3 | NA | CASSLLDRRHEQFF | TGTGCCAGCAGCTTACTAGACAGGAGGCATGAGCAGTTCTTC
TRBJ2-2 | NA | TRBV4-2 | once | CASSQVLIANTGELFF | TGTGCCAGCAGCCAAGTACTTATCGCGAACACCGGGGAGCTGTTTTTT
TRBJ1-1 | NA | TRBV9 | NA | CASNLGGLNTEAFF | TGTGCCAGCAACCTTGGGGGCCTGAACACTGAAGCTTTCTTT
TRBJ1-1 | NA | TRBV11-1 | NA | CASSLAENTEAFF | TGTGCCAGCAGCTTAGCGGAGAACACTGAAGCTTTCTTT
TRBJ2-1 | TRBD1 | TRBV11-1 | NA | CASSSGQGGNYNEQFF | TGTGCCAGCAGCTCGGGACAGGGGGGTAACTACAATGAGCAGTTCTTC
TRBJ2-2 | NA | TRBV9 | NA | CASSVAGTHTGELFF | TGTGCCAGCAGCGTAGCTGGGACACACACCGGGGAGCTGTTTTTT
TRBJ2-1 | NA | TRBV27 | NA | CASSDRGTYNEQFF | TGTGCCAGCAGTGACAGAGGGACCTACAATGAGCAGTTCTTC
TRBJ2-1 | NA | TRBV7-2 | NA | CASSLLSSGSYNEQFF | TGTGCCAGCAGCCTCCTAAGTAGCGGCTCCTACAATGAGCAGTTCTTC
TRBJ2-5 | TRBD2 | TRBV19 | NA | CASSLTSGEETQYF | TGTGCCAGTAGCCTAACTAGCGGGGAAGAGACCCAGTACTTC
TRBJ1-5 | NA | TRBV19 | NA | CASTGTGPQPQHF | TGTGCCAGTACGGGAACAGGGCCTCAGCCCCAGCATTTT
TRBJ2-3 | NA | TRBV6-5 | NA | CASSYSLGGDTQYF | TGTGCCAGCAGTTACTCGCTAGGAGGAGATACGCAGTATTTT
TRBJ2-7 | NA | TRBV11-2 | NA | CASSRSAGDEQYF | TGTGCCAGCAGCCGGTCGGCGGGCGACGAGCAGTACTTC
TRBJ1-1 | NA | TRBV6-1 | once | CASPNRMDTEAFF | TGTGCCAGCCCGAACAGGATGGACACTGAAGCTTTCTTT
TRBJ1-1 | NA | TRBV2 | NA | CATRVGAEAFF | TGTGCCACCCGGGTCGGAGCTGAAGCTTTCTTT
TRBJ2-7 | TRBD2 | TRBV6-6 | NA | CASNAAGGVAEQYF | TGTGCCAGCAATGCAGCGGGGGGAGTAGCCGAGCAGTACTTC
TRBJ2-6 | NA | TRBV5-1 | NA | CASSGTGANVLTF | TGCGCCAGCAGCGGGACTGGGGCCAACGTCCTGACTTTC
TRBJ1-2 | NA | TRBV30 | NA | CAWTGDHYGYTF | TGTGCCTGGACCGGGGATCACTATGGCTACACCTTC
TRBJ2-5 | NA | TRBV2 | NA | CATQTGGETQYF | TGTGCCACCCAGACCGGGGGAGAGACCCAGTACTTC
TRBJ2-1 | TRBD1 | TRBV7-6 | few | CASSLPRTGTNYNEQFF | TGTGCCAGCAGCTTACCACGGACAGGGACCAACTACAATGAGCAGTTCTTC
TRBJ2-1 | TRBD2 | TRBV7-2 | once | CASSLVPRQRGDYNEQFF | TGTGCCAGCAGCTTAGTTCCCCGCCAGCGGGGCGACTACAATGAGCAGTTCTTC
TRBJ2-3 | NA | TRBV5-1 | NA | CASSPQGLDTQYF | TGCGCCAGCAGCCCGCAGGGACTAGATACGCAGTATTTT
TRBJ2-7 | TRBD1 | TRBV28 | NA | CASSTGTGVYEQYF | TGTGCCAGCAGCACCGGGACAGGGGTCTACGAGCAGTACTTC
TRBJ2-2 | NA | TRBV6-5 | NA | CASSRDPSNTGELFF | TGTGCCAGCAGTCGGGACCCTTCGAACACCGGGGAGCTGTTTTTT
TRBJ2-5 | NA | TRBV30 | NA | CAWSEETQYF | TGTGCCTGGAGTGAAGAGACCCAGTACTTC
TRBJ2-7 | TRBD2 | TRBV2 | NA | CASSEVAGRYEQYF | TGTGCCAGCAGTGAGGTAGCGGGGCGCTACGAGCAGTACTTC
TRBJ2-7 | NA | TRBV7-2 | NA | CASRARGYEQYF | TGTGCCAGCAGGGCCAGGGGCTACGAGCAGTACTTC
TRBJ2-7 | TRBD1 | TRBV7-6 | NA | CASSLGYKGAPTYEQYF | TGTGCCAGCAGCTTAGGGTATAAGGGGGCGCCTACCTACGAGCAGTACTTC
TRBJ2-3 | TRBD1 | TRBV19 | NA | CASSMKTGDTDTQYF | TGTGCCAGTAGTATGAAAACAGGGGACACAGATACGCAGTATTTT
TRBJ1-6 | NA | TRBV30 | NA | CAWSVGRTGSPLHF | TGTGCCTGGAGTGTAGGTCGGACTGGTTCACCCCTCCACTTT
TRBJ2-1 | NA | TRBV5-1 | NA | CASSLDLLAVYEQFF | TGCGCCAGCAGCTTGGACTTGTTGGCTGTCTATGAGCAGTTCTTC